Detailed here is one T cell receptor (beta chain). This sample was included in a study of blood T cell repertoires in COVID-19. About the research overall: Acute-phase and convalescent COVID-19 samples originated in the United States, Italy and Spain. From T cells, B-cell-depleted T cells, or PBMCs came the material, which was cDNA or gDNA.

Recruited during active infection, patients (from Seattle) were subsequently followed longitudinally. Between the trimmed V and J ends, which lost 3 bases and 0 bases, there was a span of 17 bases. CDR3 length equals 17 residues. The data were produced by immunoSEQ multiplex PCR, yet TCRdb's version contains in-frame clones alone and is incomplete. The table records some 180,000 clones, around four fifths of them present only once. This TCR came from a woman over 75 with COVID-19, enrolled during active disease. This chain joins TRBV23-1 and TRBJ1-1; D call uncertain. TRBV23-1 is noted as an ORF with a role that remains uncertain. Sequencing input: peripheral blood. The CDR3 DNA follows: TGCGCCAGCAGTCAGTCTAGACTCCCCCGGGTGAACACTGAAGCTTTCTTT. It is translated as CASSQSRLPRVNTEAFF.